Below are 13 T cell receptor beta chains sequenced from a single sample in a study of control samples from healthy donors and cancer patients. This table comes from immunoSEQ multiplex PCR, and its TCRdb copy is limited to in-frame clones, with some not included. Among more than 90,000 clones listed, more than 85% were seen once. The sample comprised blood. The receptors shown here come from a young man in good health.

The genes are TRBV6-6 and TRBJ2-7; 7 bases are shared with TRBD2. From germline, CDR1 is MNHNY and CDR2 SVGAGI (reference sequence). CDR3 length: 12 amino acids. V trimming: 6 bases; J trimming: 3 bases; junction bases outside the gene matches: 2. The CDR3 here is CASSTGGYEQYF. The CDR3 region has the DNA TGTGCCAGCAGCACGGGGGGCTACGAGCAGTACTTC.

The chain employs TRBV6-6 and TRBJ1-3, with TRBD1 identical over 7 bases. This CDR3 has 15 residues. V lost 6 bases to trimming and J lost 1 base; unmatched junction nucleotides: 6. CDR1 is MNHNY and CDR2 is SVGAGI in the germline V gene (reference sequence). CDR3 sequence (DNA): TGTGCCAGCAGCGCGACAGGGAAATCTGGAAACACCATATATTTT. Protein sequence: CASSATGKSGNTIYF.

The chain joins TRBV7-8 to TRBJ1-6, with D unclear. The V end was cut by 5 bases, the J end by 5 bases, with 10 bases between. The germline gives CDR1 SGHVS, CDR2 FQNEAQ. The CDR3 runs to 14 residues. The CDR3, as DNA: TGTGCCAGCAGCCCCCCCTTCAATAATTCACCCCTCCACTTT. Its translation: CASSPPFNNSPLHF. Combining the CDR3 with reference TRBV7-8 and TRBJ1-6 gives the whole variable domain GAGVSQSPRYKVAKRGQDVALRCDPISGHVSLFWYQQALGQGPEFLTYFQNEAQLDKSGLPSDRFFAERPEGSVSTLKIQRTQQEDSAVYLCASSPPFNNSPLHFGNGTRLTVT.

This chain joins TRBV28 and TRBJ1-6, with D perhaps TRBD1 (5 bases). From germline, CDR1 is MDHEN and CDR2 SYDVKM. V was clipped by 6 bases and J by 5 bases, with 20 bases between them. This CDR3 spans 17 amino acids. The CDR3 is CASRYRVGGKNNSPLHF. In DNA, the CDR3 is TGTGCCAGCAGATATCGAGTCGGGGGTAAGAATAATTCACCCCTCCACTTT.

V usage is TRBV18 and J usage is TRBJ2-7, with D perhaps TRBD2 (7 bases). V lost 4 bases and J lost 4, with 20 bases in between. The CDR3 spans 16 residues. Germline CDR1 KGHSH, CDR2 LQKENI. The CDR3 protein is CASSLGGGALNYEQYV. In DNA form, the CDR3 reads TGTGCCAGCTCACTCGGAGGGGGGGCCCTAAATTACGAGCAGTACGTC.

This clone was seen only once. The chain carries TRBV7-2 and TRBJ2-5, with 10 bases fitting TRBD2. This CDR3 spans 15 amino acids. Germline assignment: CDR1 SGHTA and CDR2 FQGNSA. The V and J ends lost 2 bases and 7 bases, in that order; junction bases with no gene match: 7. CDR3 amino acids: CASSLISGGARTQYF. The CDR3, as DNA: TGTGCCAGCAGCTTAATAAGCGGGGGGGCAAGGACCCAGTACTTC.

This clone was counted a single time. The chain links TRBV25-1 to TRBJ2-5; a possible D gene is TRBD2 (5 bases). Germline V gene sequence: CDR1 MGHDK, CDR2 SYGVNS. The CDR3 runs 11 residues. V lost 7 bases to trimming and J lost 4 bases, with 7 bases between them. The DNA of the CDR3 is TGTGCCAGCACGGGAATAGAGACCCAGTACTTC. This encodes CASTGIETQYF.

This clone has just a few counts. The chain employs TRBV5-1 and TRBJ1-4, with 7 bases fitting TRBD1. This CDR3 has 14 amino acids. CDR1 and CDR2 (germline): SGHRS, YFSETQ. Germline trimming cut 0 bases from V and 7 bases from J; bases unmatched to any gene: 3. The CDR3: CASSLGQGSEKLFF. CDR3 bases: TGCGCCAGCAGCTTGGGACAGGGTAGTGAAAAACTGTTTTTT.

The V and J genes are TRBV24-1 and TRBJ2-1; D unresolved. The CDR3 totals 15 residues. V was pared by 3 bases and J by 11 bases, with 19 bases between. Per germline, CDR1 KGHDR and CDR2 SFDVKD. The CDR3 coding sequence is TGTGCCACCAGTGATCCAACGACCCCGATCGGGCAGCAGTTCTTC. It yields the protein CATSDPTTPIGQQFF.

This chain joins TRBV30 and TRBJ1-6; D possibly corresponds to TRBD1 (5 bases). The V gene's germline CDR1 is GTSNPN and CDR2 SVGIG (reference sequence). V was cut by 0 bases and J by 1 base, with 7 bases left in between. This CDR3 spans 15 amino acids. CDR3: CAWSVRGSYNSPLHF. CDR3 DNA: TGTGCCTGGAGTGTGAGGGGTTCCTATAATTCACCCCTCCACTTT.

The chain carries TRBV3-1 (or the pseudogene TRBV3-2) and TRBJ2-4; 11 bases map to TRBD1. The CDR3 contains 18 residues. The J segment lost 2 bases and the V segment lost 4 bases, leaving 10 bases of the junction unmatched. The V gene's germline CDR1 is LGHDT and CDR2 YNNKEL (reference sequence). The chain's CDR3 is CASSPVPGTGGTKNIQYF. CDR3 nucleotides: TGTGCCAGCAGCCCCGTCCCCGGGACAGGGGGGACCAAAAACATTCAGTACTTC.

The chain links TRBV18 to TRBJ1-2, with 8 bases matching TRBD1. Unmatched junction bases numbered 2, after V lost 3 bases and J lost 2 bases. The CDR3 runs 14 residues. Per germline, CDR1 KGHSH and CDR2 LQKENI. For the CDR3, the DNA is TGTGCCAGCTCACCGGGACAGGAGAACTATGGCTACACCTTC. Amino acid sequence: CASSPGQENYGYTF. The variable domain in full, with the rest retrieved from reference TRBV18 and TRBJ1-2, is NAGVMQNPRHLVRRRGQEARLRCSPMKGHSHVYWYRQLPEEGLKFMVYLQKENIIDESGMPKERFSAEFPKEGPSILRIQQVVRGDSAAYFCASSPGQENYGYTFGSGTRLTVV.

The CDR3 reads CASSKGSSISDGYTF. Written as DNA, the CDR3 is TGTGCCAGTAGTAAAGGCAGTTCGATATCAGATGGCTACACCTTC. The chain has TRBV19 and TRBJ1-2, with D unresolved. Per germline, CDR1 LNHDA and CDR2 SQIVND (reference sequence). The CDR3 extends over 15 amino acids. The V and J ends lost 4 bases and 6 bases respectively, with 18 bases between them.